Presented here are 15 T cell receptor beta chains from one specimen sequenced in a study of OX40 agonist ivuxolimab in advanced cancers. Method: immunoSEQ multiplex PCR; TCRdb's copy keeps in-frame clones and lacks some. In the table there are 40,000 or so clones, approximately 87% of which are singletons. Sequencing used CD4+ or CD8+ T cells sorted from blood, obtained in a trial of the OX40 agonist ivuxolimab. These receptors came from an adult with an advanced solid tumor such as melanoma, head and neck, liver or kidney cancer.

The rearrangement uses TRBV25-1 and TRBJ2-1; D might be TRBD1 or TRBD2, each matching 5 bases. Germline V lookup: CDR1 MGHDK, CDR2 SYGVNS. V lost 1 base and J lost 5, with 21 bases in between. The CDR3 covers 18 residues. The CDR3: CASSEFPQPGRKDNEQFF. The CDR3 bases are TGTGCCAGCAGTGAATTCCCACAGCCGGGGCGAAAGGACAATGAGCAGTTCTTC. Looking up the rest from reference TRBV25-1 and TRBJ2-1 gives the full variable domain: EADIYQTPRYLVIGTGKKITLECSQTMGHDKMYWYQQDPGMELHLIHYSYGVNSTEKGDLSSESTVSRIRTEHFPLTLESARPSHTSQYLCASSEFPQPGRKDNEQFFGPGTRLTVL.

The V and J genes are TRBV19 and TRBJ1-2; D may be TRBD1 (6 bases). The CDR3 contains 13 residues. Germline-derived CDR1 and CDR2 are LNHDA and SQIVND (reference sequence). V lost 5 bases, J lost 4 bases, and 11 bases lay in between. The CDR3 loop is CASSLGQSYGYTF. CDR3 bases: TGTGCCAGTAGTCTTGGACAGTCCTATGGCTACACCTTC.

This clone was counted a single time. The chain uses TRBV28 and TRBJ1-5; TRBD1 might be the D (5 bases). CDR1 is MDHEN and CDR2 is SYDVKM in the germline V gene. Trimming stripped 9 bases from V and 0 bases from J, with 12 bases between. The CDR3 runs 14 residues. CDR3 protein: CASNTGSSNQPQHF. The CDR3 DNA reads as TGTGCCAGTAATACAGGCTCTAGCAATCAGCCCCAGCATTTT. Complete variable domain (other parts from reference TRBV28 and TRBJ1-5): DVKVTQSSRYLVKRTGEKVFLECVQDMDHENMFWYRQDPGLGLRLIYFSYDVKMKEKGDIPEGYSVSREKKERFSLILESASTNQTSMYLCASNTGSSNQPQHFGDGTRLSIL.

The CDR3 DNA reads as TGTGCCAGCAGCTTTGACCCTAGCACAGATACGCAGTATTTT. This encodes CASSFDPSTDTQYF. This chain connects TRBV7-9 to TRBJ2-3; D remains ambiguous. Germline V gene sequence: CDR1 SEHNR, CDR2 FQNEAQ (reference sequence). V lost 3 bases and J 0 bases, leaving 7 bases between the germline ends. The CDR3 extends over 14 amino acids.

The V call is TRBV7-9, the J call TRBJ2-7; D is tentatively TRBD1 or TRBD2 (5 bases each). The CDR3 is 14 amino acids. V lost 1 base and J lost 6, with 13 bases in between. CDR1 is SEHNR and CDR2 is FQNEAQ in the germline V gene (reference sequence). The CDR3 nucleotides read TGTGCCAGCAGCTTAGGGGGGTCCGAGGGCGAGCAGTACTTC. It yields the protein CASSLGGSEGEQYF.

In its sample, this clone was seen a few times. Here the CDR3 DNA reads TGTGCCAGCAGCCAAGATAAGGCTAGCGGGCGTAACAATGAGCAGTTCTTC. This sequence encodes CASSQDKASGRNNEQFF. The chain recombines TRBV4-2 with TRBJ2-1; 8 bases map to TRBD2. Germline values: CDR1 LGHNA, CDR2 YNFKEQ. This CDR3 is built from 17 residues. V trimming: 0 bases; J trimming: 5 bases; junction bases outside the gene matches: 9.

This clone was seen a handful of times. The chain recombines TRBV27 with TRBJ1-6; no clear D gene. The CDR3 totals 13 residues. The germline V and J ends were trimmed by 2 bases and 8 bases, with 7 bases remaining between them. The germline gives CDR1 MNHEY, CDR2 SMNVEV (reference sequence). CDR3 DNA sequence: TGTGCCAGCAGTTTAAAGAAGGATTCACCCCTCCACTTT. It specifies CASSLKKDSPLHF.

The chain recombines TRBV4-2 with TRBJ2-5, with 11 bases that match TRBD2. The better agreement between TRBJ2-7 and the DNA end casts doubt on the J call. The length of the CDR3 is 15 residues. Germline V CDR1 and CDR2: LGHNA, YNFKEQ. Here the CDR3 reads CASSQELAGGDEQYF. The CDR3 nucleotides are TGTGCCAGCAGCCAAGAGCTAGCGGGGGGAGACGAGCAGTACTTC.

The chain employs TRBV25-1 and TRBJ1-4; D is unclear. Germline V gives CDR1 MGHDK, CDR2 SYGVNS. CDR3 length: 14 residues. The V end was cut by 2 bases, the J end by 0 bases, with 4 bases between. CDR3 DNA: TGTGCCAGCAGTGAAGGTCCAACTAATGAAAAACTGTTTTTT. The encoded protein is CASSEGPTNEKLFF.

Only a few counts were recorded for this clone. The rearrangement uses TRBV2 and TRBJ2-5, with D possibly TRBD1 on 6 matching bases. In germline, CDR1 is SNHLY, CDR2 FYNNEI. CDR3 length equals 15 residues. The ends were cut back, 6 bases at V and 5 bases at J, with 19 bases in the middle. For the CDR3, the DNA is TGTGCCAGCAGCGCACAGGGACCAACCGCGGAGACCCAGTACTTC. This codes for CASSAQGPTAETQYF.

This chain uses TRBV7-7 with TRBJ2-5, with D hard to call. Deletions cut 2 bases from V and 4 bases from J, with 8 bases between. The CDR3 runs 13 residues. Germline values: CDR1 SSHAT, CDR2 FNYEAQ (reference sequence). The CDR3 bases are TGTGCCAGCAGCTTATTTAAAGGAGAGACCCAGTACTTC. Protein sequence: CASSLFKGETQYF.

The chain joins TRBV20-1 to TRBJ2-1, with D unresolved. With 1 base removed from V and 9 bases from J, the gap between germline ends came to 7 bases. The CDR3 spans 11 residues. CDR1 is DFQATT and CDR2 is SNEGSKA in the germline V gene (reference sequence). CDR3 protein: CSARAAIEQFF. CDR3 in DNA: TGCAGTGCTAGAGCGGCGATTGAGCAGTTCTTC.

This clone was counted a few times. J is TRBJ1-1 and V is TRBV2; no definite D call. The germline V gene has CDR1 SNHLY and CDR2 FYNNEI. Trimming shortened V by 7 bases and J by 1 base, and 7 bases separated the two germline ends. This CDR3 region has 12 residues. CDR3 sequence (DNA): TGTGCCAGCACCCCCAGGAACACTGAAGCTTTCTTT. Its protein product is CASTPRNTEAFF.

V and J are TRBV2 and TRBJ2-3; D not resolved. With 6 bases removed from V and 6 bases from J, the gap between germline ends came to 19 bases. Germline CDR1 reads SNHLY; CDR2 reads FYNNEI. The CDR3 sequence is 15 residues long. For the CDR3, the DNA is TGTGCCAGCAGGAGGCCGTCGAGGCCGTCTGATACGCAGTATTTT. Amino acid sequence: CASRRPSRPSDTQYF.

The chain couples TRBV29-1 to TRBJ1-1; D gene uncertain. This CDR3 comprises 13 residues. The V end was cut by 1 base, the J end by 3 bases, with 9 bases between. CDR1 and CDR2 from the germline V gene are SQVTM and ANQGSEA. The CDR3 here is CSVEVTVHTEAFF. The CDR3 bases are TGCAGCGTTGAAGTTACCGTCCACACTGAAGCTTTCTTT.